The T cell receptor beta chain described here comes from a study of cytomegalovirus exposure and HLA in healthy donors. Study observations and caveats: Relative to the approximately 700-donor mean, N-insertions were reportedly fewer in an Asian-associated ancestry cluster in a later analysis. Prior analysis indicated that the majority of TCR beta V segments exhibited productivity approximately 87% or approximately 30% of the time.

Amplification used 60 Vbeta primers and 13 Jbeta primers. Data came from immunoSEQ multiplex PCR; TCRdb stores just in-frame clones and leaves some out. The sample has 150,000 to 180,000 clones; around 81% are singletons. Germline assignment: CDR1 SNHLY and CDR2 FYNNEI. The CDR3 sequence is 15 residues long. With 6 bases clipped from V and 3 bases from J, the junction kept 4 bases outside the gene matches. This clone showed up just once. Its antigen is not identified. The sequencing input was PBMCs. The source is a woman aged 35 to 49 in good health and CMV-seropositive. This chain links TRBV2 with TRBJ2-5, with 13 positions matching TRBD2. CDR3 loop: CASRGGLAGKETQYF. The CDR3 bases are TGTGCCAGCAGGGGGGGACTAGCGGGAAAAGAGACCCAGTACTTC.